This entry describes one TCR beta chain. The CDR3 runs 13 residues. Trimming pared 2 bases from V and 7 bases from J, leaving 9 bases between. Germline V gives CDR1 MNHEY, CDR2 SMNVEV (reference sequence). The sample is drawn from a study of blood T cell repertoires in COVID-19. The wider study: From the United States, Italy and Spain came samples of acute and convalescent COVID-19. The cDNA or gDNA used as material had been derived from T cells, B-cell-depleted T cells, or PBMCs.

How the authors handled the data: Reference gene primer amplification gave nucleated cell count estimates. Profiling relied on immunoSEQ multiplex PCR, and the TCRdb table lists in-frame clones only, not all of them. V and J calls plus clone size are reproduced from that table; the DNA served to infer D and trimming. The data show fewer than 350,000 clones, approximately 89% seen once. What was sequenced was peripheral blood. The source of this sequence is a man aged 35 to 55 with active or convalescent COVID-19. The chain uses TRBV27 and TRBJ1-5; weak D call: TRBD1 (5 bases). The CDR3: CASSLGNRQPQHF. For the CDR3, the DNA is TGTGCCAGCAGTTTAGGTAACAGGCAGCCCCAGCATTTT.